Detailed here is one T cell receptor (beta chain). The antigen remains undetermined. The unexposed donors gave CD4+ T cells in about 2010-2019, prior to COVID-19. This specimen belongs to a study of CD4 T cells in relation to SARS-CoV-2 and coronaviruses. Study observations and caveats: Pre-pandemic and post-infection samples never came from the same donor. Monoreactive clones expanded significantly more to SARS-CoV-2 than crossreactive clones did.

Profiled with immunoSEQ multiplex PCR; TCRdb holds only in-frame clones, not every one. The sample has around 69,000 clones, over 90% seen once; the top ten hold approximately 0.15%. The junction had 8 bases not matched to a gene; V was cut back by 8 bases and J by 4 bases. Germline CDR1 reads LNHDA; CDR2 reads SQIVND (reference sequence). This CDR3 has 14 residues. This chain connects TRBV19 to TRBJ1-2; 9 bases map to TRBD1. Sequenced: naive CD4+ T cells from PBMCs. Subset indicated: naive CD4+ T cells isolated by negative enrichment. The TCR comes from a human donor in good health. The CDR3 DNA reads as TGTGCCAGTGGGAGGACAGGGGCCATCTATGGCTACACCTTC. Translation gives CASGRTGAIYGYTF.